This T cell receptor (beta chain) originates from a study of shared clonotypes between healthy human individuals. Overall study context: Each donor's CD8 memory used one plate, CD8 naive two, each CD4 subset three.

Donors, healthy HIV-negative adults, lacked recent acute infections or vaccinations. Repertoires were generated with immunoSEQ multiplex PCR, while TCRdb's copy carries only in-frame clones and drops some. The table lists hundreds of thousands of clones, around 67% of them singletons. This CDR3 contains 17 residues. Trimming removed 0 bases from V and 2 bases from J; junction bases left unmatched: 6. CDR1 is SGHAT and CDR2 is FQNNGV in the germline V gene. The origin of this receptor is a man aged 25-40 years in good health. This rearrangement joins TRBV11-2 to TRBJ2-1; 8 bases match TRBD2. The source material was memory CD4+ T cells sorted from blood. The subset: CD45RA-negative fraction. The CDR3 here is CASSLDSGGFTYNEQFF. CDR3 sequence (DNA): TGTGCCAGCAGCTTAGACTCGGGAGGGTTTACCTACAATGAGCAGTTCTTC.